This T cell receptor beta chain was retrieved from a study of T cell repertoires in cytomegalovirus infection. Per germline, CDR1 MDHEN and CDR2 SYDVKM. V shed 6 bases, J shed 8 bases, and the junction held 9 bases outside the gene matches. The CDR3 consists of 13 residues. TCRdb processed the reads anew with MiXCR; each CDR3 protein has one entry. This table has about 150,000 distinct CDR3 sequences, about 20% appearing once. This clonotype was found a few times. Its antigen is not known. General study results and limits: Summed frequency of shared TCR beta families picked out CMV carriers who also had the relevant HLA.

The receptor's source is a human donor in good health (CMV status not recorded). Some clones in this sample may be carry-over from other donors' samples. The sequenced sample was PBMCs. J is TRBJ1-2 and V is TRBV28; 7 bases agree with TRBD1. CDR3 sequence (DNA): TGTGCCAGCAGCGTACAGGGGACACGAGGCTACACCTTC. Its translation: CASSVQGTRGYTF.